The T cell receptor beta chain described here comes from a study of T cell changes during pregnancy in multiple sclerosis. Generated by immunoSEQ multiplex PCR, the TCRdb table keeps only in-frame clones and is missing some. This sample has tens of thousands of clones, with more than 85% found just once. The sample in question was peripheral blood, obtained after pregnancy. The sequence was collected from a female donor in good health, enrolled as a control in a pregnancy study.

CDR3 DNA: TGTGCCAGCAGCTTTCAGGGGACAAGCGGCATAGGCAATCAGCCCCAGCATTTT. It codes for CASSFQGTSGIGNQPQHF. This sequence joins TRBV5-5 and TRBJ1-5, with D possibly being TRBD1 (6 bases). Germline V gene sequence: CDR1 SGHKS, CDR2 YYEKEE (reference sequence). V lost 2 bases to trimming and J lost 2 bases, with 20 bases between them. This CDR3 has 18 residues. Looking up the rest from reference TRBV5-5 and TRBJ1-5 gives the full variable domain: DAGVTQSPTHLIKTRGQQVTLRCSPISGHKSVSWYQQVLGQGPQFIFQYYEKEERGRGNFPDRFSARQFPNYSSELNVNALLLGDSALYLCASSFQGTSGIGNQPQHFGDGTRLSIL.